This TCR beta chain comes out of a study of vaccination effects on CD4 cells after COVID-19. From germline, CDR1 is LGHDT and CDR2 YNNKEL (reference sequence). V was pared by 3 bases and J by 8 bases, with 10 bases between. The length of the CDR3 is 12 residues. Sequencing followed a ViraFEST assay step that expanded antigen-specific CD4+ T cells with viral peptide pools. Scientists isolated CD4+ T cells after a roughly nine-day culture period ended. Every participant took two doses of the BNT162b2 or mRNA-1273 vaccine. Clones were read by immunoSEQ multiplex PCR, and TCRdb kept only the in-frame ones, dropping some. Among roughly 41,000 clones listed, 65% to 75% were seen once. This clone was counted a few times. No antigen is known for it.

This chain joins TRBV3-1 (or the pseudogene TRBV3-2) and TRBJ1-2, with a tentative D call TRBD1 (5 bases). Sequenced material: CD4+ T cells from PBMCs cultured with HCoV-OC43 spike peptides, taken after COVID-19 vaccination. Subset here: HCoV-OC43 spike overlapping peptide pool stimulation. The receptor was derived from a human donor who received a COVID-19 vaccine. In nucleotides, the CDR3 is TGTGCCAGCAGCCAGCAGGGAGGCGGCTACACCTTC. Residues: CASSQQGGGYTF.